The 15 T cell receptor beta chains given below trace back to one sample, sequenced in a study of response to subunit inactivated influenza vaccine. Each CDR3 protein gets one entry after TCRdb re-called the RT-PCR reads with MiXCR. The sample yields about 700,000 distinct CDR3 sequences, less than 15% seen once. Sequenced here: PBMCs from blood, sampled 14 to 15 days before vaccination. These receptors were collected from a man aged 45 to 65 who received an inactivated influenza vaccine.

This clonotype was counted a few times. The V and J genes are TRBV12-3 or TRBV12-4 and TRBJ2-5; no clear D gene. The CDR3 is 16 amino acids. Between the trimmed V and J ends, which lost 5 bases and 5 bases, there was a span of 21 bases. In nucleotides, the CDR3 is TGTGCCAGCAGTCCCTTCTTGCGGAGAGAAGCTGAGACCCAGTACTTC. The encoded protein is CASSPFLRREAETQYF.

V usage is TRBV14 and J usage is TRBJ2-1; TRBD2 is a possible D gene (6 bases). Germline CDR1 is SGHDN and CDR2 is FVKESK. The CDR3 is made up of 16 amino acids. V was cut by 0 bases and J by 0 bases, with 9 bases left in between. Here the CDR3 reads CASSQEPGSSYNEQFF. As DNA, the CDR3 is TGTGCCAGCAGCCAAGAACCCGGGAGCTCCTACAATGAGCAGTTCTTC.

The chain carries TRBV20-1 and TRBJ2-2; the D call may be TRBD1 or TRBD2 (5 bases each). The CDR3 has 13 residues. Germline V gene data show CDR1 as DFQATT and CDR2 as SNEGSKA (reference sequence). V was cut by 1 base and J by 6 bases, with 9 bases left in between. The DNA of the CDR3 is TGCAGTGCTAGAGGGGGGATCCCCGGGGAGCTGTTTTTT. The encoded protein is CSARGGIPGELFF.

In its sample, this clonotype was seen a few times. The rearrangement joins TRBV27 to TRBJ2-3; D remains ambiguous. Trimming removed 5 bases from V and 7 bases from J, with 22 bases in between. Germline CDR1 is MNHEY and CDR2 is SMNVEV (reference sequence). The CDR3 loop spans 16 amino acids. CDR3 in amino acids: CASSPPRPQWRYTQYF. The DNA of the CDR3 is TGTGCCAGCAGTCCTCCGCGACCTCAGTGGCGATATACGCAGTATTTT.

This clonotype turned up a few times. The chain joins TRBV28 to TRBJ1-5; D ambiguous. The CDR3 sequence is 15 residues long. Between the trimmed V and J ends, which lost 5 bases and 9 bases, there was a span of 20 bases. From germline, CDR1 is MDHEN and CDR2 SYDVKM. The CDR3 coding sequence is TGTGCCAGCAGTCCCTTGGATCTATTATTTGGGCCCCAGCATTTT. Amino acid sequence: CASSPLDLLFGPQHF.

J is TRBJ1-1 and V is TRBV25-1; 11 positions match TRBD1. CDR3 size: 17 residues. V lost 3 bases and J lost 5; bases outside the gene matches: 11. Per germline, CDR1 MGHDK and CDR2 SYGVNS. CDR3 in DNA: TGTGCCAGCAGTGACTCCGGGACAGGGGGACTAGGGACTGAAGCTTTCTTT. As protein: CASSDSGTGGLGTEAFF. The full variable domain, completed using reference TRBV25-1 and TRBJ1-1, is EADIYQTPRYLVIGTGKKITLECSQTMGHDKMYWYQQDPGMELHLIHYSYGVNSTEKGDLSSESTVSRIRTEHFPLTLESARPSHTSQYLCASSDSGTGGLGTEAFFGQGTRLTVV.

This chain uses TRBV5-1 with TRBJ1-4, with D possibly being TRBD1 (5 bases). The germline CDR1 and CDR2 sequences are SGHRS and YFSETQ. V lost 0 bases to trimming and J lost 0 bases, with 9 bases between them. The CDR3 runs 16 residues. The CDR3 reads CASSLGGSSTNEKLFF. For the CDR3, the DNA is TGCGCCAGCAGCTTGGGGGGCAGTTCAACTAATGAAAAACTGTTTTTT.

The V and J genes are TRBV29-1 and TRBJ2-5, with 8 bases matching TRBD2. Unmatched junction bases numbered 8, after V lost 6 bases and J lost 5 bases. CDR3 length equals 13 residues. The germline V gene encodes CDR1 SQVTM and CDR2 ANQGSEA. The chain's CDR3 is CSVHRTSRETQYF. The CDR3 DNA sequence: TGCAGCGTCCACCGGACTAGCAGGGAGACCCAGTACTTC. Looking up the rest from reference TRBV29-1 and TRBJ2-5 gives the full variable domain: SAVISQKPSRDICQRGTSLTIQCQVDSQVTMMFWYRQQPGQSLTLIATANQGSEATYESGFVIDKFPISRPNLTFSTLTVSNMSPEDSSIYLCSVHRTSRETQYFGPGTRLLVL.

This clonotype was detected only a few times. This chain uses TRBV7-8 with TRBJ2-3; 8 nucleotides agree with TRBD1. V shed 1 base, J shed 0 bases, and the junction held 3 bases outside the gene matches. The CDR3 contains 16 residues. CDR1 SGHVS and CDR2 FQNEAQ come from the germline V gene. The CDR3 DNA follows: TGTGCCAGCAGCTTAGACAGGGGGTCTAGCACAGATACGCAGTATTTT. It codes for CASSLDRGSSTDTQYF.

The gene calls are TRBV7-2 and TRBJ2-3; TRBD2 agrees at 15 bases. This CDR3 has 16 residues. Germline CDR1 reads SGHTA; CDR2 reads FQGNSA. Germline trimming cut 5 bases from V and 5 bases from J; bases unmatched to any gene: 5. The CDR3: CASSPWTSGRVDTQYF. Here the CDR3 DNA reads TGTGCCAGCAGCCCCTGGACTAGCGGGAGGGTAGATACGCAGTATTTT.

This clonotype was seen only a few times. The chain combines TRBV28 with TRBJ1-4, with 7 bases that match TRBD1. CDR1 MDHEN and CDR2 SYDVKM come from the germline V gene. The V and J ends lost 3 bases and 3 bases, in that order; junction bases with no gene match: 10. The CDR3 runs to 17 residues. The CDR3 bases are TGTGCCAGCAGTTTGAGGGAGGGGGCCGGAGCTAATGAAAAACTGTTTTTT. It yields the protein CASSLREGAGANEKLFF. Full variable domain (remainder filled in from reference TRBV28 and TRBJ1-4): DVKVTQSSRYLVKRTGEKVFLECVQDMDHENMFWYRQDPGLGLRLIYFSYDVKMKEKGDIPEGYSVSREKKERFSLILESASTNQTSMYLCASSLREGAGANEKLFFGSGTQLSVL.

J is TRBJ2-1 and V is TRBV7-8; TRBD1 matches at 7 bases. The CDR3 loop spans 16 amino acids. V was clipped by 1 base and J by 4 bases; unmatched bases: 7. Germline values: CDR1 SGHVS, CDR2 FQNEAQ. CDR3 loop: CASSLGRQGRYNEQFF. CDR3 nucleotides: TGTGCCAGCAGCTTAGGAAGACAGGGACGATACAATGAGCAGTTCTTC.

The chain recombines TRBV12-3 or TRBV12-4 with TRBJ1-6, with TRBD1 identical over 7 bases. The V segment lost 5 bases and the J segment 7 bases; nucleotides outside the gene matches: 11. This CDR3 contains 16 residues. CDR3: CASSAEVGTVNSPLHF. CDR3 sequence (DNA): TGTGCCAGCAGTGCGGAAGTCGGGACAGTCAATTCACCCCTCCACTTT.

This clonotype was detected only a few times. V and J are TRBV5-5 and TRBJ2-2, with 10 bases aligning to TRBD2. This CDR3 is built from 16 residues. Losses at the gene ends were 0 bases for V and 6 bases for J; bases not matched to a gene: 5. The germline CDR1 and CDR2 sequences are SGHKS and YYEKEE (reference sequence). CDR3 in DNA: TGTGCCAGCAGCTTGGCCCCTAGCGGGAGCTCCGGGGAGCTGTTTTTT. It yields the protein CASSLAPSGSSGELFF.

The CDR3 sequence is CSARDPSLETQYF. CDR3 DNA sequence: TGCAGTGCTAGAGATCCCTCCCTGGAGACCCAGTACTTC. The chain combines TRBV20-1 with TRBJ2-5; D gene unclear. The V gene's germline CDR1 is DFQATT and CDR2 SNEGSKA (reference sequence). This CDR3 is built from 13 residues. V lost 0 bases and J 5 bases, leaving 10 bases between the germline ends.